These 30 T cell receptor beta chains originate from one sample sequenced in a study of CD4 T cells in relation to SARS-CoV-2 and coronaviruses (dated by TCRdb to about 2021). Library preparation used the immunoSEQ multiplex PCR assay. The clones in this table, taken by TCRdb from immuneACCESS, are in-frame only. Not every clone is retained; where verified, under half of the shortfall comes from an unresolved V gene, and the cause of the rest is unknown. The sample profile shows roughly 63,000 clones; roughly 93% of them were found once. The ten largest account for approximately 0.14% of the sample. CD4+ T cells from unexposed donors were collected before the COVID-19 pandemic (2011-2018). The specimen sequenced was naive CD4+ T cells from PBMCs. The meaning of the sample's cell subset or site label: naive CD4+ T cells isolated by negative enrichment. Every receptor here comes from a human donor in good health.

The V gene is TRBV2, the J gene TRBJ2-7; D might be TRBD2 (5 bases). The germline V and J ends were trimmed by 4 bases and 3 bases, with 7 bases remaining between them. The CDR3 has 12 residues. Germline CDR1 SNHLY, CDR2 FYNNEI. The CDR3, as DNA: TGTGCCAGCAGTGCCAGCGGCTACGAGCAGTACTTC. It translates to CASSASGYEQYF.

The rearrangement joins TRBV6-6 to TRBJ1-6; tentative D call: TRBD1 (6 bases). Germline V CDR1 and CDR2: MNHNY, SVGAGI (reference sequence). The CDR3 spans 15 residues. The V end was cut by 8 bases, the J end by 2 bases, with 13 bases between. The CDR3 reads CASERGRAYNSPLHF. In DNA, the CDR3 is TGTGCCAGCGAACGGGGGCGCGCCTATAATTCACCCCTCCACTTT.

The table lists this clone with a count of one. V usage is TRBV6-2 or TRBV6-3 and J usage is TRBJ1-2; 8 bases line up with TRBD1. From germline, CDR1 is MNHEY and CDR2 SVGEGT. After removal of 0 bases from V and 2 bases from J, the junction contained 8 bases not matched to a gene. The CDR3 has 17 residues. In nucleotides, the CDR3 is TGTGCCAGCAGTTACTCGAGGGGACAGGCTTTAAACTATGGCTACACCTTC. Translated: CASSYSRGQALNYGYTF.

This clone was observed a single time. The CDR3 reads CASRSTGVLRNEQYF. As DNA, the CDR3 is TGTGCCAGTCGCTCGACAGGGGTATTAAGGAACGAGCAGTACTTC. The chain has TRBV19 and TRBJ2-7; 8 bases fit TRBD1. V lost 8 bases to trimming and J lost 5 bases; unmatched junction nucleotides: 14. The germline CDR1 and CDR2 sequences are LNHDA and SQIVND (reference sequence). The CDR3 runs to 15 residues.

This chain joins TRBV7-7 and TRBJ2-5; weak D call: TRBD2 (6 bases). CDR3 length: 15 amino acids. Germline V gene lookup returns CDR1 SSHAT and CDR2 FNYEAQ (reference sequence). The V end lost 1 base, the J end lost 5 bases, and 14 bases lay between the germline ends. This CDR3 reads CASSLVRGSMETQYF. The DNA of the CDR3 is TGTGCCAGCAGCTTAGTGCGGGGTAGCATGGAGACCCAGTACTTC.

As to this clone: The same CDR3 also results from other DNA sequences found in this sample. The chain recombines TRBV15 with TRBJ1-3; D gene unclear. Germline lookup yields CDR1 LNHNV and CDR2 YYDKDF (reference sequence). V was clipped by 0 bases and J by 2 bases, with 8 bases between them. This CDR3 is built from 15 residues. In DNA form, the CDR3 reads TGTGCCACCAGCAGAGATCAAGGGCCTGGAAACACCATATATTTT. Its protein is CATSRDQGPGNTIYF. The variable domain in full, completed from reference TRBV15 and TRBJ1-3, reads DAMVIQNPRYQVTQFGKPVTLSCSQTLNHNVMYWYQQKSSQAPKLLFHYYDKDFNNEADTPDNFQSRRPNTSFCFLDIRSPGLGDTAMYLCATSRDQGPGNTIYFGEGSWLTVV.

Remarks on this clone: Other nucleotide sequences in the sample specify the same CDR3. The chain recombines TRBV6-5 with TRBJ2-7, with 9 positions matching TRBD1. Germline V gives CDR1 MNHEY, CDR2 SVGAGI. Trimming cost V 4 bases and J 7 bases; bases outside gene matches: 11. This CDR3 has 15 residues. The CDR3 bases are TGTGCCAGCAGTTCCCTGGGACAGGGAGTCCATGAGCAGTACTTC. This encodes CASSSLGQGVHEQYF.

The genes are TRBV29-1 and TRBJ1-5; perhaps TRBD1 as D (5 bases). CDR3 length equals 11 residues. Germline lookup yields CDR1 SQVTM and CDR2 ANQGSEA. V was pared by 8 bases and J by 7 bases, with 12 bases between. The CDR3 DNA sequence: TGCAGCTTCGGGGGAGGCCAGCCCCAGCATTTT. It codes for CSFGGGQPQHF.

Remarks on this clone: No DNA is shown, since the ends of the CDR3 on it are uncertain; the CDR3 is the one TCRdb lists. The chain combines TRBV5-1 with TRBJ1-1. Ends included, the CDR3 has 15 residues. Germline V gene sequence: CDR1 SGHRS, CDR2 YFSETQ. CDR3: CASTTLGSVNTEAFF.

V usage is TRBV18 and J usage is TRBJ2-7, with TRBD1 matching over 7 bases. In germline, CDR1 is KGHSH, CDR2 LQKENI. The CDR3 consists of 15 residues. V dropped 0 bases and J dropped 0; count of bases not matched to a gene: 2. The CDR3 bases are TGTGCCAGCTCACCACCGGGACAGCTCTCCTACGAGCAGTACTTC. It is translated as CASSPPGQLSYEQYF. Full variable domain (outside the CDR3, taken from reference TRBV18 and TRBJ2-7): NAGVMQNPRHLVRRRGQEARLRCSPMKGHSHVYWYRQLPEEGLKFMVYLQKENIIDESGMPKERFSAEFPKEGPSILRIQQVVRGDSAAYFCASSPPGQLSYEQYFGPGTRLTVT.

Here the CDR3 DNA reads TGTGCCAGCAGCTTAGGTGTGACAGGGGCCTACGAGCAGTACTTC. It is translated as CASSLGVTGAYEQYF. The V call is TRBV7-2, the J call TRBJ2-7; 8 bases agree with TRBD1. Germline trimming cut 1 base from V and 2 bases from J; bases unmatched to any gene: 4. In germline, CDR1 is SGHTA, CDR2 FQGNSA. The CDR3 sequence is 15 residues long.

V gene TRBV3-1 (or the pseudogene TRBV3-2) combines with J gene TRBJ2-1; D perhaps matches TRBD2 (5 bases). The ends were cut back, 1 base at V and 15 bases at J, with 13 bases in the middle. Germline assignment: CDR1 LGHDT and CDR2 YNNKEL (reference sequence). The CDR3 has 12 residues. The CDR3 nucleotides read TGTGCCAGCAGCCAAGGAGGGCGTGGCGGGTTCTTC. Amino acid sequence: CASSQGGRGGFF.

This sequence joins TRBV21-1 and TRBJ1-5. TRBV21-1 is tagged as a pseudogene. This CDR3 is 16 amino acids long. This CDR3 is CASSLLSGYSNQPQHF. CDR3 in DNA: TGTGCCAGCAGCCTCCTTTCCGGGTATAGCAATCAGCCCCAGCATTTT.

This clone was seen only once. The chain uses TRBV28 and TRBJ2-7, with 7 bases lining up with TRBD1. This CDR3 is 14 amino acids long. Looked up from germline, CDR1 is MDHEN and CDR2 is SYDVKM. The junction had 12 bases not matched to a gene; V was cut back by 7 bases and J by 6 bases. The CDR3 coding sequence is TGTGCCAGCATGAGACAGGGTGGGATCCCCGAGCAGTACTTC. Encoded protein: CASMRQGGIPEQYF. Full variable domain (remainder filled in from reference TRBV28 and TRBJ2-7): DVKVTQSSRYLVKRTGEKVFLECVQDMDHENMFWYRQDPGLGLRLIYFSYDVKMKEKGDIPEGYSVSREKKERFSLILESASTNQTSMYLCASMRQGGIPEQYFGPGTRLTVT.

The genes are TRBV12-3 or TRBV12-4 and TRBJ1-5, with D hard to call. Trimming removed 7 bases from V and 7 bases from J, with 14 bases in between. The CDR3 contains 13 residues. The CDR3: CASNGREGQPQHF. CDR3 coding DNA: TGTGCCAGCAATGGGCGGGAGGGACAGCCCCAGCATTTT.

This chain joins TRBV6-5 and TRBJ2-1; TRBD1 is a possible D gene (5 bases). This CDR3 has 15 residues. Per the germline V gene, CDR1 is MNHEY and CDR2 is SVGAGI. V was pared by 5 bases and J by 10 bases, with 21 bases between. The DNA of the CDR3 is TGTGCCAGCAGTACCCCCATGTCGGCTAGGGGCGAGCAGTTCTTC. Its translation is CASSTPMSARGEQFF.

V and J are TRBV4-2 and TRBJ2-5, with D unclear. The V end was cut by 4 bases, the J end by 5 bases, with 11 bases between. The CDR3 is made up of 13 amino acids. CDR1 is LGHNA and CDR2 is YNFKEQ in the germline V gene. CDR3: CASSPDPRETQYF. The CDR3 bases are TGTGCCAGCAGCCCCGACCCCCGGGAGACCCAGTACTTC.

This clone is a singleton in its sample. The chain joins TRBV20-1 to TRBJ2-1; tentatively, D is TRBD2 (5 bases). Germline CDR1 is DFQATT and CDR2 is SNEGSKA (reference sequence). V lost 2 bases, J lost 7 bases, and 6 bases lay in between. The CDR3 loop spans 11 amino acids. This CDR3 reads CSARPGNEQFF. Here the CDR3 DNA reads TGCAGTGCTAGACCGGGGAATGAGCAGTTCTTC.

V usage is TRBV7-9 and J usage is TRBJ2-7, with 7 bases lining up with TRBD1. With 0 bases clipped from V and 1 base from J, the junction kept 3 bases outside the gene matches. The germline V gene encodes CDR1 SEHNR and CDR2 FQNEAQ (reference sequence). The CDR3 loop spans 15 amino acids. The CDR3 spells CASSLASGQSYEQYF. The CDR3 region has the DNA TGTGCCAGCAGCTTAGCCTCGGGACAGTCCTACGAGCAGTACTTC.

The rearrangement uses TRBV7-8 and TRBJ2-1, with D maybe TRBD2 (6 bases). V gave up 5 bases and J gave up 2 bases, with 25 bases separating them. CDR1 is SGHVS, CDR2 FQNEAQ, per germline. The CDR3 runs to 19 residues. The CDR3 sequence: CASSQRAGTLVLTYNEQFF. DNA of the CDR3: TGTGCCAGCAGCCAGCGGGCGGGAACACTTGTCCTTACCTACAATGAGCAGTTCTTC.

The chain has TRBV5-1 and TRBJ2-2; 12 bases align to TRBD1. From germline, CDR1 is SGHRS and CDR2 YFSETQ. With V trimmed by 4 bases and J by 7 bases, 5 bases remained unmatched. The CDR3 totals 15 residues. The CDR3 here is CASSTGQGAGGELFF. The CDR3 nucleotides read TGCGCCAGCAGCACGGGACAGGGGGCCGGCGGGGAGCTGTTTTTT.

The rearrangement joins TRBV7-3 to TRBJ1-2, with 7 bases matching TRBD1. The CDR3 extends over 15 amino acids. The V segment lost 8 bases and the J segment 0 bases; nucleotides outside the gene matches: 9. Germline V lookup: CDR1 SGHTA, CDR2 FQGTGA. For the CDR3, the DNA is TGTGCCAGCGCACCAGGGGACAGACCTAACTATGGCTACACCTTC. Its translation is CASAPGDRPNYGYTF.

The CDR3 nucleotides are TGTGCCAGCAGCCCGGGGGACAGGGTACACGAGCAGTACTTC. Its translation is CASSPGDRVHEQYF. The chain uses TRBV7-2 and TRBJ2-7; 9 bases are a match to TRBD1. The J segment lost 5 bases and the V segment lost 5 bases, leaving 7 bases of the junction unmatched. The germline V gene encodes CDR1 SGHTA and CDR2 FQGNSA. This CDR3 comprises 14 residues.

V and J are TRBV28 and TRBJ1-4; no definite D call. The V gene's germline CDR1 is MDHEN and CDR2 SYDVKM. This CDR3 contains 21 residues. Between the trimmed V and J ends, which lost 6 bases and 3 bases, there was a span of 32 bases. The CDR3 nucleotides are TGTGCCAGCAGCTTAGCCCCCCTCCTAGCGAGAGCCGGTCACCCTAATGAAAAACTGTTTTTT. Protein product: CASSLAPLLARAGHPNEKLFF.

This clone was picked up a small number of times. The rearrangement links TRBV7-3 to TRBJ1-1, with no clear D. Germline V CDR1 and CDR2: SGHTA, FQGTGA. The V gene lost 5 bases and the J gene lost 5 bases, with 12 bases spanning the gap. This CDR3 is 13 amino acids long. The CDR3, as DNA: TGTGCCAGCAGCCGAAACGCGGGTACTGAAGCTTTCTTT. This codes for CASSRNAGTEAFF.

CDR3 coding DNA: TGTGCCAGCAGCCCCCAGTCGAACACTGAAGCTTTCTTT. Translating gives CASSPQSNTEAFF. The chain combines TRBV5-4 with TRBJ1-1; D gene unclear. The CDR3 runs 13 residues. Germline CDR1 and CDR2: SGHNT and YYREEE (reference sequence). V was shortened by 4 bases and J by 1 base, with 8 bases between the two germline ends. The variable domain in full, with the rest retrieved from reference TRBV5-4 and TRBJ1-1, is ETGVTQSPTHLIKTRGQQVTLRCSSQSGHNTVSWYQQALGQGPQFIFQYYREEENGRGNFPPRFSGLQFPNYSSELNVNALELDDSALYLCASSPQSNTEAFFGQGTRLTVV.

The V call is TRBV13, the J call TRBJ2-1, with D maybe TRBD2 (7 bases). The V gene lost 3 bases and the J gene lost 9 bases, with 18 bases spanning the gap. Germline V gene sequence: CDR1 PRHDT, CDR2 FYEKMQ (reference sequence). The CDR3 has 15 amino acids. For the CDR3, the DNA is TGTGCCAGCAGCTTTCAGTTTCGGGGGGCCGGTGAGCAGTTCTTC. Its protein is CASSFQFRGAGEQFF.

This clone occurred a few times. The J gene is TRBJ1-2, the V gene TRBV6-6; D is perhaps TRBD1 (5 bases). Germline values: CDR1 MNHNY, CDR2 SVGAGI (reference sequence). CDR3 size: 12 residues. V lost 6 bases to trimming and J lost 4 bases, with 9 bases between them. CDR3 loop: CASREGPYGYTF. Here the CDR3 DNA reads TGTGCCAGCAGAGAGGGGCCCTATGGCTACACCTTC.

The genes are TRBV15 and TRBJ2-5, with TRBD2 identical over 7 bases. After removal of 4 bases from V and 3 bases from J, the junction contained 8 bases not matched to a gene. Germline V CDR1 and CDR2: LNHNV, YYDKDF (reference sequence). This CDR3 is 15 amino acids long. The CDR3 reads CATSISGRPEETQYF. In DNA form, the CDR3 reads TGTGCCACCAGCATATCCGGGAGGCCCGAAGAGACCCAGTACTTC.

The chain couples TRBV7-9 to TRBJ2-3, with no clear D. V lost 5 bases to trimming and J lost 3 bases, with 9 bases between them. The CDR3 has 13 residues. The germline V gene has CDR1 SEHNR and CDR2 FQNEAQ (reference sequence). The CDR3 region has the DNA TGTGCCAGCAGCCCTAGGGTGACAGATACGCAGTATTTT. Translated, it gives CASSPRVTDTQYF. Based on the CDR3 plus reference TRBV7-9 and TRBJ2-3, the full variable domain is DTGVSQNPRHKITKRGQNVTFRCDPISEHNRLYWYRQTLGQGPEFLTYFQNEAQLEKSRLLSDRFSAERPKGSFSTLEIQRTEQGDSAMYLCASSPRVTDTQYFGPGTRLTVL.